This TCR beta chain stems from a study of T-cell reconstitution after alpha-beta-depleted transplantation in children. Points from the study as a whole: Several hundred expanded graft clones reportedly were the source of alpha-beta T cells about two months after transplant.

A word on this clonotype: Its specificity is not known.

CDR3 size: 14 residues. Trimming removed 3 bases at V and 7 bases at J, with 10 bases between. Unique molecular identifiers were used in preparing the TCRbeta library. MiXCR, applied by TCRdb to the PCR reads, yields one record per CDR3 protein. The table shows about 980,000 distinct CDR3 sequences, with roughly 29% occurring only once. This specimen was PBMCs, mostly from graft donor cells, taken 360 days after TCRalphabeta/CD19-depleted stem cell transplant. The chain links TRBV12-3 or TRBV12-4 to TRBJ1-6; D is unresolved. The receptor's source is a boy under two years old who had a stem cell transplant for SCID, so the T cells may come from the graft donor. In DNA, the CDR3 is TGTGCCAGCAGTTTGCGGCTCCTGAATTCACCCCTCCACTTT. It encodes CASSLRLLNSPLHF.